Listed below are T cell receptor beta chains from one sample, sequenced in a study of T cell repertoires in cytomegalovirus infection. In TCRdb, the reads were re-called with MiXCR into one record per CDR3 protein. This table has roughly 250,000 distinct CDR3 sequences, 9% to 15% appearing once. Sequencing was carried out using PBMCs. All receptors derive from a human donor in good health (CMV status not recorded). Some clones in this sample may be carry-over from other donors' samples. The CDR3 runs from the conserved cysteine through the conserved F or W. D genes are given only for firm matches. Clone size is stated in some rows and not others, as once, few, many or a class when expanded.

clone size	V gene	D gene	J gene	CDR3 protein	CDR3 DNA
NA	TRBV29-1	NA	TRBJ1-2	CSVENSARGYTF	TGCAGCGTTGAAAACAGCGCTCGGGGCTACACCTTC
many	TRBV7-6	TRBD2	TRBJ2-5	CASSLKGDWLAGGDNQETQYF	TGTGCCAGCAGCTTAAAAGGGGACTGGCTAGCGGGGGGCGACAACCAAGAGACCCAGTACTTC
many	TRBV13	NA	TRBJ1-6	CASSFEQGANSPLHF	TGTGCCAGCAGCTTCGAACAGGGTGCGAATTCACCCCTCCACTTT
many	TRBV11-3	NA	TRBJ1-2	CASSFGRNYGYTF	TGTGCCAGCAGCTTCGGGAGGAACTATGGCTACACCTTC
NA	TRBV7-9	TRBD1	TRBJ1-1	CASSLNRGATEAFF	TGTGCCAGCAGCTTGAACAGGGGAGCCACTGAAGCTTTCTTT
many	TRBV4-1	TRBD1	TRBJ1-5	CASSQDGTGVIPNQPQHF	TGCGCCAGCAGCCAAGATGGAACAGGGGTTATACCGAATCAGCCCCAGCATTTT
few	TRBV11-2	TRBD1	TRBJ1-1	CASSFSTGPGGTEAFF	TGTGCCAGCAGCTTCTCGACAGGGCCGGGAGGCACTGAAGCTTTCTTT
NA	TRBV4-2	NA	TRBJ2-7	CASSQDLAGEWYEQYF	TGTGCCAGCAGCCAAGATCTGGCAGGGGAGTGGTACGAGCAGTACTTC
few	TRBV29-1	NA	TRBJ2-3	CSVESPDTQYF	TGCAGCGTTGAGTCTCCAGATACGCAGTATTTT
NA	TRBV9	NA	TRBJ1-4	CASSVEEATNEKLFF	TGTGCCAGCAGCGTAGAAGAAGCAACTAATGAAAAACTGTTTTTT
many	TRBV29-1	TRBD1	TRBJ2-2	CSGTTGYAGELFF	TGCAGCGGCACGACAGGGTACGCCGGGGAGCTGTTTTTT
many	TRBV20-1	TRBD2	TRBJ2-5	CSATRDRGLAGFQETQYF	TGCAGTGCTACCAGGGACCGTGGACTAGCGGGGTTCCAAGAGACCCAGTACTTC
many	TRBV7-8	NA	TRBJ2-3	CASSPHRPPTTDTQYF	TGTGCCAGCAGCCCACACAGGCCCCCGACCACAGATACGCAGTATTTT
NA	TRBV2	TRBD2	TRBJ2-7	CASSSAGEGGEQYF	TGTGCCAGCAGTTCAGCGGGAGAAGGCGGCGAGCAGTACTTC
NA	TRBV9	TRBD1	TRBJ2-7	CASSFRTGEGSYEQYF	TGTGCCAGCAGCTTCCGGACAGGGGAGGGTTCCTACGAGCAGTACTTC
few	TRBV13	NA	TRBJ2-1	CASSPGNALNEQFF	TGTGCCAGCAGCCCCGGGAACGCTCTGAATGAGCAGTTCTTC
many	TRBV15	NA	TRBJ1-2	CATSRVGTPNYGYTF	TGTGCCACCAGCAGAGTAGGGACACCCAACTATGGCTACACCTTC
many	TRBV7-2	TRBD2	TRBJ2-1	CASSFSSGNYNEQFF	TGTGCCAGCAGCTTTTCTAGCGGAAATTACAATGAGCAGTTCTTC
NA	TRBV6-2/TRBV6-3	NA	TRBJ2-2	CASSYPTTGPNTGELFF	TGTGCCAGCAGTTACCCTACCACAGGGCCCAACACCGGGGAGCTGTTTTTT
many	TRBV19	TRBD2	TRBJ2-6	CASSIPLAGSSGANVLTF	TGTGCCAGTAGTATCCCTTTAGCGGGAAGCTCTGGGGCCAACGTCCTGACTTTC
many	TRBV7-2	NA	TRBJ1-1	CASSYSLDPGTEAFF	TGTGCCAGCAGCTACAGCCTGGACCCAGGGACTGAAGCTTTCTTT
many	TRBV7-2	TRBD1	TRBJ2-1	CASSFEGTGKFF	TGTGCCAGCAGCTTTGAAGGGACAGGGAAGTTCTTC
NA	TRBV27	NA	TRBJ1-6	CASSSEGAGYSPLHF	TGTGCCAGCAGTTCCGAAGGGGCAGGCTATTCACCCCTCCACTTT
many	TRBV6-2/TRBV6-3	NA	TRBJ1-1	CASSYPYRVYTEAFF	TGTGCCAGCAGTTACCCATACAGGGTCTATACTGAAGCTTTCTTT
NA	TRBV6-2/TRBV6-3	TRBD2	TRBJ2-1	CANKNSGRSQFF	TGTGCCAACAAGAATAGCGGGAGATCGCAGTTCTTC
many	TRBV7-2	TRBD1	TRBJ1-6	CASSLYWDSSYNSPLHF	TGTGCCAGCAGCTTATATTGGGACAGCTCCTATAATTCACCCCTCCACTTT
few	TRBV5-3	TRBD1	TRBJ2-1	CASSPRAGGYGDEQFF	TGTGCCAGCAGCCCACGGGCAGGGGGCTATGGGGATGAGCAGTTCTTC